These T cell receptor beta chains were read from a single sample in a study of Ad26.COV2.S vaccination and SARS-CoV-2 variants. Libraries were prepared by immunoSEQ multiplex PCR; TCRdb keeps only in-frame clonotypes and omits some of them. Altogether about 280,000 clones are present, roughly 86% being singletons, with the ten largest covering about 3.1%. This material consisted of peripheral blood, taken in a trial of Ad26.COV2.S vaccine versus placebo. The source is a person between 18 and 65 years old who received the Ad26.COV2.S COVID-19 vaccine or a placebo. The CDR3 runs from the conserved cysteine through the conserved F or W. A D gene is named only where the DNA matches it firmly. Size values are once, few and many counts, or a class for expanded clones, and some rows have none.

j_gene: TRBJ2-7
d_gene: .
v_gene: TRBV19
abundance: .
CDR3aa: CASSISARGRSYEQYF
CDR3nt: TGTGCCAGTAGTATATCTGCCAGGGGCCGATCCTACGAGCAGTACTTC

j_gene: TRBJ1-2
d_gene: .
v_gene: TRBV18
abundance: few
CDR3aa: CASSTLTGNYGYTF
CDR3nt: TGTGCCAGCTCAACACTAACAGGGAACTATGGCTACACCTTC

j_gene: TRBJ2-7
d_gene: .
v_gene: TRBV3-1/TRBV3-2
abundance: .
CDR3aa: CASSLHSYEQYF
CDR3nt: TGTGCCAGCAGCCTTCACTCCTACGAGCAGTACTTC

j_gene: TRBJ2-7
d_gene: .
v_gene: TRBV18
abundance: .
CDR3aa: CASSPTSSNYEQYF
CDR3nt: TGTGCCAGCTCACCAACCTCCTCAAACTACGAGCAGTACTTC

j_gene: TRBJ1-4
d_gene: TRBD1
v_gene: TRBV7-9
abundance: .
CDR3aa: CASSSTGGQEEKLFF
CDR3nt: TGTGCCAGCAGCTCTACAGGGGGGCAGGAGGAAAAACTGTTTTTT

j_gene: TRBJ1-5
d_gene: .
v_gene: TRBV4-2
abundance: .
CDR3aa: CASTISKGGNQPQHF
CDR3nt: TGTGCCAGCACCATATCGAAAGGGGGGAATCAGCCCCAGCATTTT

j_gene: TRBJ1-1
d_gene: .
v_gene: TRBV19
abundance: .
CDR3aa: CASTYSGQLNTEAFF
CDR3nt: TGTGCCAGTACTTACTCCGGGCAGTTGAACACTGAAGCTTTCTTT

j_gene: TRBJ2-5
d_gene: .
v_gene: TRBV5-6
abundance: once
CDR3aa: CASSLEDFEETQYF
CDR3nt: TGTGCCAGCAGCTTGGAGGATTTTGAGGAGACCCAGTACTTC

j_gene: TRBJ1-5
d_gene: .
v_gene: TRBV6-5
abundance: .
CDR3aa: CASIDGRRRDQPQHF
CDR3nt: TGTGCCAGCATCGACGGGCGCAGAAGGGACCAGCCCCAGCATTTT

j_gene: TRBJ1-4
d_gene: TRBD1
v_gene: TRBV7-8
abundance: .
CDR3aa: CASSTGQGAGEKLFF
CDR3nt: TGTGCCAGCAGCACGGGACAGGGGGCGGGAGAAAAACTGTTTTTT

j_gene: TRBJ1-1
d_gene: .
v_gene: TRBV14
abundance: .
CDR3aa: CASSQGEVEAFF
CDR3nt: TGTGCCAGCAGCCAAGGGGAGGTTGAAGCTTTCTTT

j_gene: TRBJ1-1
d_gene: TRBD1
v_gene: TRBV20-1
abundance: .
CDR3aa: CSAIEGARSEAFF
CDR3nt: TGCAGTGCTATTGAGGGGGCAAGATCTGAAGCTTTCTTT

j_gene: TRBJ1-4
d_gene: .
v_gene: TRBV29-1
abundance: .
CDR3aa: CSVEVPREEKLFF
CDR3nt: TGCAGCGTTGAAGTCCCTCGGGAGGAAAAACTGTTTTTT

j_gene: TRBJ1-1
d_gene: .
v_gene: TRBV12-3/TRBV12-4
abundance: .
CDR3aa: CASSLKGITEAFF
CDR3nt: TGTGCCAGCAGTTTGAAAGGGATCACTGAAGCTTTCTTT

j_gene: TRBJ1-4
d_gene: TRBD1
v_gene: TRBV7-9
abundance: .
CDR3aa: CASSLDRGYEKLFF
CDR3nt: TGTGCCAGCAGCTTAGACAGGGGCTATGAAAAACTGTTTTTT

j_gene: TRBJ1-1
d_gene: TRBD1
v_gene: TRBV5-6
abundance: once
CDR3aa: CASSSGDRWATEAFF
CDR3nt: TGTGCCAGCAGCTCGGGGGACAGGTGGGCCACTGAAGCTTTCTTT

j_gene: TRBJ2-6
d_gene: .
v_gene: TRBV12-5
abundance: .
CDR3aa: CASGLGFSGANVLTF
CDR3nt: TGTGCTAGTGGTTTGGGGTTCTCTGGGGCCAACGTCCTGACTTTC

j_gene: TRBJ2-1
d_gene: TRBD2
v_gene: TRBV7-9
abundance: .
CDR3aa: CASSLLAGDYNEQFF
CDR3nt: TGTGCCAGCAGCTTGCTAGCGGGGGACTACAATGAGCAGTTCTTC

j_gene: TRBJ1-6
d_gene: .
v_gene: TRBV5-1
abundance: few
CDR3aa: CASSLGQSYNSPLHF
CDR3nt: TGCGCCAGCAGCTTGGGACAGTCCTATAATTCACCCCTCCACTTT

j_gene: TRBJ2-1
d_gene: TRBD1
v_gene: TRBV10-1
abundance: .
CDR3aa: CASSPPGQGNEQFF
CDR3nt: TGCGCCAGCAGTCCTCCGGGACAGGGGAATGAGCAGTTCTTC

j_gene: TRBJ2-5
d_gene: TRBD2
v_gene: TRBV28
abundance: .
CDR3aa: CASSFTSEQETQYF
CDR3nt: TGTGCCAGCAGTTTCACTAGCGAGCAAGAGACCCAGTACTTC

j_gene: TRBJ2-2
d_gene: .
v_gene: TRBV7-9
abundance: .
CDR3aa: CASSPIDRPTGELFF
CDR3nt: TGTGCCAGCAGCCCAATAGACAGGCCCACCGGGGAGCTGTTTTTT

j_gene: TRBJ2-7
d_gene: .
v_gene: TRBV5-1
abundance: .
CDR3aa: CASSHGARYEQYF
CDR3nt: TGCGCCAGCAGCCACGGGGCGCGGTACGAGCAGTACTTC

j_gene: TRBJ1-5
d_gene: .
v_gene: TRBV19
abundance: .
CDR3aa: CASSIDGQGATNQPQHF
CDR3nt: TGTGCCAGTAGTATAGATGGGCAGGGAGCGACCAATCAGCCCCAGCATTTT

j_gene: TRBJ2-7
d_gene: .
v_gene: TRBV9
abundance: once
CDR3aa: CASSVVPWGPGEDEQYF
CDR3nt: TGTGCCAGCAGCGTAGTCCCATGGGGACCAGGGGAGGACGAGCAGTACTTC

j_gene: TRBJ2-7
d_gene: .
v_gene: TRBV27
abundance: .
CDR3aa: CASSLVRGQLPYF
CDR3nt: TGTGCCAGTAGTTTAGTACGCGGACAGCTGCCGTACTTC

j_gene: TRBJ1-1
d_gene: .
v_gene: TRBV11-2
abundance: .
CDR3aa: CASSAFQGIGEAFF
CDR3nt: TGTGCCAGCAGCGCATTCCAGGGAATCGGTGAAGCTTTCTTT

j_gene: TRBJ2-2
d_gene: .
v_gene: TRBV4-1
abundance: .
CDR3aa: CASSQVRSGELFF
CDR3nt: TGCGCCAGCAGCCAAGTGAGGAGCGGGGAGCTGTTTTTT

j_gene: TRBJ1-4
d_gene: TRBD1
v_gene: TRBV19
abundance: .
CDR3aa: CASSEWQGAEKLFF
CDR3nt: TGTGCCAGTAGTGAATGGCAGGGGGCTGAAAAACTGTTTTTT

j_gene: TRBJ1-1
d_gene: TRBD1
v_gene: TRBV7-2
abundance: .
CDR3aa: CASSSRRGTGLNTEAFF
CDR3nt: TGTGCCAGCAGCTCACGCCGAGGGACAGGTTTGAACACTGAAGCTTTCTTT

j_gene: TRBJ2-7
d_gene: .
v_gene: TRBV7-2
abundance: .
CDR3aa: CASSGGLTAQYF
CDR3nt: TGTGCCAGCAGCGGAGGACTTACGGCGCAGTACTTC

j_gene: TRBJ1-1
d_gene: .
v_gene: TRBV19
abundance: .
CDR3aa: CASSFRGVNTEAFF
CDR3nt: TGTGCCAGTAGTTTCCGCGGGGTGAACACTGAAGCTTTCTTT

j_gene: TRBJ1-1
d_gene: .
v_gene: TRBV10-3
abundance: once
CDR3aa: CAISERGANTEAFF
CDR3nt: TGTGCCATCAGTGAGAGAGGGGCTAACACTGAAGCTTTCTTT

j_gene: TRBJ1-5
d_gene: .
v_gene: TRBV3-1/TRBV3-2
abundance: .
CDR3aa: CASSQVGAQPQHF
CDR3nt: TGTGCCAGCAGCCAAGTGGGGGCTCAGCCCCAGCATTTT

j_gene: TRBJ2-7
d_gene: TRBD2
v_gene: TRBV5-1
abundance: few
CDR3aa: CASSLGIAGTYEQYF
CDR3nt: TGCGCCAGCAGCTTGGGGATAGCGGGGACCTACGAGCAGTACTTC

j_gene: TRBJ1-1
d_gene: .
v_gene: TRBV5-6
abundance: .
CDR3aa: CASSLDRNTEAFF
CDR3nt: TGTGCCAGCAGCTTGGACAGGAACACTGAAGCTTTCTTT

j_gene: TRBJ2-7
d_gene: TRBD2
v_gene: TRBV3-1/TRBV3-2
abundance: .
CDR3aa: CASSQAGGTGNYEQYF
CDR3nt: TGTGCCAGCAGCCAAGCGGGGGGGACTGGGAATTACGAGCAGTACTTC